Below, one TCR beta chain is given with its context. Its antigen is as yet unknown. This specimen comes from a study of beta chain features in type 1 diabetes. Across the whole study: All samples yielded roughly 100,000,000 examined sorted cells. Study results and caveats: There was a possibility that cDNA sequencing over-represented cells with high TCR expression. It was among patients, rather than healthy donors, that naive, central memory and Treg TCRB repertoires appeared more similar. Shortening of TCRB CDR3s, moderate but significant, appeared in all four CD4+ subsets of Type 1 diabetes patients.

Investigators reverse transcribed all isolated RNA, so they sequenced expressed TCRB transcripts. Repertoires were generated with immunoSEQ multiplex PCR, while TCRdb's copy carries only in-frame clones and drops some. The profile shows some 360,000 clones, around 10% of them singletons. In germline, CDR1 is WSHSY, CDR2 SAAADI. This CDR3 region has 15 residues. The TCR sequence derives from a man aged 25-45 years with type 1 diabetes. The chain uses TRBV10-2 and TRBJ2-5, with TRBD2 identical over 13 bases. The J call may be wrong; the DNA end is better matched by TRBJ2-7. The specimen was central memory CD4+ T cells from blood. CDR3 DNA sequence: TGCGCCAGCAGCGAAGGGACTAGCGGGAATAACGAGCAGTACTTC. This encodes CASSEGTSGNNEQYF.